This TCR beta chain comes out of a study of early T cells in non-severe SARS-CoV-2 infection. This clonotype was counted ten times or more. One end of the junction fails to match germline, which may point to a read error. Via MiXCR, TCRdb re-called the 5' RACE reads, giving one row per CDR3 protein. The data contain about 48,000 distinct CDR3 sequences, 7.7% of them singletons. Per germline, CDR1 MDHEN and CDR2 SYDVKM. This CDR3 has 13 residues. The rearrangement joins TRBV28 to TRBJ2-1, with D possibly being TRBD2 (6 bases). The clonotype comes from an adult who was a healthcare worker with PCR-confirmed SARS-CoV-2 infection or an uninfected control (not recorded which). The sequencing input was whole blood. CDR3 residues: CASSLADSSEQFF. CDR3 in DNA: TGCGCCAGCAGTTTAGCGGACTCCTCTGAGCAGTTCTTC.